Listed here are 23 T cell receptor beta chains from one sample, sequenced in a study of T cells after yellow fever vaccination. TCRdb analysed the 5' RACE reads with MiXCR anew, one entry per CDR3 protein. The data show around 360,000 distinct CDR3 sequences, approximately 10% seen once. The source was PBMCs, collected on the day of the first yellow fever vaccination. The receptor source for this set is a man younger than 30 who received the YFV17D yellow fever vaccine.

A word on this clonotype: Compared with germline, one end of the junction differs, possibly owing to a read error. V gene TRBV5-4 combines with J gene TRBJ1-1, with 9 bases identical to TRBD1. Germline CDR1 SGHNT, CDR2 YYREEE (reference sequence). The CDR3 totals 14 residues. DNA of the CDR3: TGTGCCAGCACCTTGGACAGGGGAGGGGCTGAAGCTTTCTTT. It specifies CASTLDRGGAEAFF.

This chain uses TRBV10-3 with TRBJ2-1; tentatively, D is TRBD1 (7 bases). CDR1 is ENHRY, CDR2 SYGVKD, per germline. Trimming took 6 bases from V and 3 from J, leaving 12 bases between them. The CDR3 covers 14 residues. CDR3 DNA sequence: TGTGCCATCAGCAACAGGGGAGGCTACAATGAGCAGTTCTTC. It yields the protein CAISNRGGYNEQFF.

The chain links TRBV12-5 to TRBJ2-1; 8 bases fit TRBD2. The CDR3 consists of 13 residues. V trimming: 3 bases; J trimming: 6 bases; junction bases outside the gene matches: 1. Germline CDR1 and CDR2: LGHNT and FRNRAP. CDR3 DNA sequence: TGTGCTAGTGGTTTAAGCGGGGGCAATGAGCAGTTCTTC. Protein sequence: CASGLSGGNEQFF.

The table lists this clonotype with a few counts. The V and J genes are TRBV20-1 and TRBJ2-7; 13 nucleotides match TRBD2. In germline, CDR1 is DFQATT, CDR2 SNEGSKA (reference sequence). The CDR3 length is 15 residues. V lost 5 bases to trimming and J lost 4 bases; unmatched junction nucleotides: 8. CDR3 nucleotides: TGCAGTGCTTACGGACTAGCGGGGGTTTTTTACGAGCAGTACTTC. Translation: CSAYGLAGVFYEQYF.

This clonotype showed up many times. This chain joins TRBV5-1 and TRBJ1-4; TRBD1 agrees at 7 bases. This CDR3 has 16 amino acids. CDR1 is SGHRS, CDR2 YFSETQ, per germline. V gave up 4 bases and J gave up 6 bases; unmatched junction bases: 12. As DNA, the CDR3 is TGCGCCAGCAGCGAATATGCCGGGACAGCCGATGAAAAACTGTTTTTT. Its protein is CASSEYAGTADEKLFF.

The chain is built from TRBV9 and TRBJ1-6; 8 bases fit TRBD1. The CDR3 length is 17 residues. J lost 8 bases, V lost 2 bases, and 12 bases had no gene match. Germline V gene data show CDR1 as SGDLS and CDR2 as YYNGEE. CDR3 DNA sequence: TGTGCCAGCAGCGTCGGACAGGGAGAATTATATGATTCACCCCTCCACTTT. It encodes CASSVGQGELYDSPLHF.

In this sample, this clonotype turned up a few times. The J gene is TRBJ1-1, the V gene TRBV7-2, with D possibly matching TRBD1 (5 bases). The CDR3 loop spans 14 amino acids. Germline CDR1 reads SGHTA; CDR2 reads FQGNSA. V lost 4 bases and J lost 5, with 14 bases in between. The CDR3 sequence: CASSSGPGGTEAFF. The CDR3 DNA sequence: TGTGCCAGCAGCTCCGGGCCGGGGGGTACTGAAGCTTTCTTT.

This chain uses TRBV4-1 with TRBJ1-5; D may be TRBD1 (6 bases). The ends were cut back, 0 bases at V and 0 bases at J, with 9 bases in the middle. This CDR3 has 16 amino acids. CDR1 is MGHRA and CDR2 is YSYEKL in the germline V gene. CDR3 sequence reads: CASSQEGGYSNQPQHF. Written as DNA, the CDR3 is TGCGCCAGCAGCCAAGAAGGGGGATATAGCAATCAGCCCCAGCATTTT.

The chain combines TRBV20-1 with TRBJ2-5, with D perhaps TRBD1 (7 bases). CDR1 is DFQATT and CDR2 is SNEGSKA in the germline V gene (reference sequence). The length of the CDR3 is 14 residues. The CDR3 sequence: CSPRAGGIGETQYF. CDR3 bases: TGCAGCCCTAGGGCAGGGGGGATCGGAGAGACCCAGTACTTC.

V usage is TRBV27 and J usage is TRBJ2-5; 7 nucleotides match TRBD1. The CDR3 is made up of 14 amino acids. Germline V gene lookup returns CDR1 MNHEY and CDR2 SMNVEV (reference sequence). V gave up 5 bases and J gave up 2 bases; unmatched junction bases: 5. For the CDR3, the DNA is TGTGCCAGCAGTATCCGACAGGGTCAAGAGACCCAGTACTTC. Encoded protein: CASSIRQGQETQYF.

This clonotype was counted between two and nine times. The chain has TRBV28 and TRBJ2-4; 9 nucleotides line up with TRBD1. The CDR3 covers 15 residues. Trimming at V came to 6 bases and at J to 4 bases, leaving 7 bases not matched to a gene. Germline values: CDR1 MDHEN, CDR2 SYDVKM. The CDR3 loop reads CASSHLGQGKNIQYF. Written as DNA, the CDR3 is TGTGCCAGCAGCCACCTGGGACAGGGAAAAAACATTCAGTACTTC.

The table lists this clonotype with a few counts. The genes are TRBV16 and TRBJ2-7; D gene uncertain. CDR3 size: 14 residues. Germline V gene data show CDR1 as KGHSY and CDR2 as FQNENV. V dropped 0 bases and J dropped 0 bases, with 6 bases sitting between them. CDR3: CASSQSHSSYEQYF. DNA for the CDR3: TGTGCCAGCAGCCAATCCCACAGCTCCTACGAGCAGTACTTC.

This clonotype was recorded a few times. This chain connects TRBV4-2 to TRBJ1-6, with D hard to call. The V and J ends lost 1 base and 7 bases respectively, with 14 bases between them. This CDR3 has 16 residues. Germline assignment: CDR1 LGHNA and CDR2 YNFKEQ. As DNA, the CDR3 is TGTGCCAGCAGCCAAGTTTCGTGGACGGTAAATTCACCCCTCCACTTT. Translated: CASSQVSWTVNSPLHF.

The chain recombines TRBV6-5 with TRBJ2-7; TRBD1 agrees at 11 bases. The CDR3 has 14 amino acids. Trimming at V came to 6 bases and at J to 6 bases, leaving 7 bases not matched to a gene. Per the germline V gene, CDR1 is MNHEY and CDR2 is SVGAGI. In DNA form, the CDR3 reads TGTGCCAGCAGCTCCGGGACAGGGGGTTTCGAGCAGTACTTC. Translating gives CASSSGTGGFEQYF.

About this clonotype itself: Its ends do not fully match the called genes, so a read error is possible. This sequence joins TRBV3-1 and TRBJ2-1, with TRBD1 identical over 9 bases. CDR1 is LGHDT and CDR2 is YNNKEL in the germline V gene (reference sequence). CDR3 size: 15 residues. The CDR3 DNA reads as TGTGCCAGCAGCCTCGGACAGGGGTGGAAAGATGAGCAGTCCTTC. Its translation: CASSLGQGWKDEQSF.

This clonotype was found a few times. For the CDR3, the DNA is TGTGCCATCACCCGGGACATTTCGGAGACCCAGTACTTC. As protein: CAITRDISETQYF. The chain carries TRBV10-3 and TRBJ2-5; a weak D match, TRBD1 (6 bases). This CDR3 is built from 13 residues. The germline gives CDR1 ENHRY, CDR2 SYGVKD. Trimming removed 7 bases from V and 5 bases from J, with 14 bases in between.

V usage is TRBV5-4 and J usage is TRBJ2-5; D is perhaps TRBD2 (6 bases). The germline CDR1 and CDR2 sequences are SGHNT and YYREEE (reference sequence). V shed 3 bases and J shed 4 bases, with 13 bases lying between them. The CDR3 extends over 14 amino acids. For the CDR3, the DNA is TGTGCCAGCAGCTCCCAAGCCGGGGGAGAGACCCAGTACTTC. Protein sequence: CASSSQAGGETQYF.

This clonotype came up a few times. The chain is built from TRBV9 and TRBJ2-2, with unresolved D. This CDR3 is 16 amino acids long. Germline CDR1 SGDLS, CDR2 YYNGEE. Between the trimmed V and J ends, which lost 4 bases and 0 bases, there was a span of 13 bases. The CDR3 protein is CASSTRDVSNTGELFF. The CDR3 DNA reads as TGTGCCAGCAGCACGCGAGATGTTTCGAACACCGGGGAGCTGTTTTTT.

This clonotype was detected only a few times. The genes are TRBV7-8 and TRBJ2-1; D not certain. CDR1 is SGHVS and CDR2 is FQNEAQ in the germline V gene. The CDR3 spans 15 residues. Trimming took 0 bases from V and 8 from J, leaving 14 bases between them. The CDR3 DNA is TGTGCCAGCAGCTTAGCCGGTGCCGCCATAGATGAGCAGTTCTTC. Its translation: CASSLAGAAIDEQFF.

This clonotype was seen more than once but under ten times. The V gene is TRBV7-9, the J gene TRBJ1-6, with D unclear. Germline loops: CDR1 SEHNR, CDR2 FQNEAQ (reference sequence). The CDR3 is 17 residues long. Trimming cost V 4 bases and J 6 bases, with 19 bases left between them. The CDR3 nucleotides are TGTGCCAGCAGCTCCCCGCCGGGAGGCAGAAGTAATTCACCCCTCCACTTT. Amino acids: CASSSPPGGRSNSPLHF.

The CDR3 spells CASSSQRYSGETDTQYF. CDR3 nucleotides: TGTGCCAGCAGTTCTCAGCGGTATAGCGGGGAAACAGATACGCAGTATTTT. The J gene is TRBJ2-3, the V gene TRBV27; 8 bases line up with TRBD2. There are 17 residues in the CDR3. Germline V gene lookup returns CDR1 MNHEY and CDR2 SMNVEV (reference sequence). With 4 bases clipped from V and 3 bases from J, the junction kept 12 bases outside the gene matches.

V is TRBV19 and J is TRBJ1-2, with 7 bases aligning to TRBD1. V dropped 7 bases and J dropped 5; count of bases not matched to a gene: 7. The CDR3 consists of 13 residues. The germline V gene encodes CDR1 LNHDA and CDR2 SQIVND (reference sequence). Here the CDR3 DNA reads TGTGCCAGTAAAACGACAGGGCCTTATGGCTACACCTTC. Protein: CASKTTGPYGYTF.

This clonotype was seen ten or more times. The chain has TRBV5-5 and TRBJ1-3; D is possibly TRBD1 (5 bases). CDR1 and CDR2 from the germline V gene are SGHKS and YYEKEE (reference sequence). CDR3 length: 15 residues. V was pared by 0 bases and J by 4 bases, with 11 bases between. In DNA form, the CDR3 reads TGTGCCAGCAGCTTGGGCCACGGACACGGAAACACCATATATTTT. This gives the protein CASSLGHGHGNTIYF. The whole variable domain, remainder taken from reference TRBV5-5 and TRBJ1-3, is DAGVTQSPTHLIKTRGQQVTLRCSPISGHKSVSWYQQVLGQGPQFIFQYYEKEERGRGNFPDRFSARQFPNYSSELNVNALLLGDSALYLCASSLGHGHGNTIYFGEGSWLTVV.